This is a list of T cell receptor beta chains from one sample in a study of vaccination effects on CD4 cells after COVID-19. Profiled with immunoSEQ multiplex PCR; TCRdb holds only in-frame clones, not every one. The sample lists approximately 38,000 clones; around 75% were seen once. These receptors' antigens are unknown. This material consisted of CD4+ T cells from PBMCs cultured with a peptide pool, taken before COVID-19 vaccination. These receptors were taken from a human donor who had a prior SARS-CoV-2 infection. The CDR3 runs from the conserved cysteine through the conserved F or W. The D gene is left open where the match is weak. Only some rows state a clone size, as once, few, many or a class for expanded clones.

v_call: TRBV5-1
j_call: TRBJ2-7
clone_size: -
d_call: -
cdr3_aa: CASSLTVPDQQYF
cdr3_nt: TGCGCCAGCAGCTTGACAGTTCCCGATCAGCAGTACTTC

v_call: TRBV7-8
j_call: TRBJ2-1
clone_size: -
d_call: TRBD2
cdr3_aa: CASSSGGGAGSYNEQFF
cdr3_nt: TGTGCCAGCTCGTCCGGCGGGGGGGCCGGGTCCTACAATGAGCAGTTCTTC

v_call: TRBV6-5
j_call: TRBJ2-3
clone_size: few
d_call: TRBD2
cdr3_aa: CASSYGSGGSTDTQYF
cdr3_nt: TGTGCCAGCAGTTACGGGAGCGGGGGAAGCACAGATACGCAGTATTTT

v_call: TRBV18
j_call: TRBJ1-1
clone_size: -
d_call: TRBD1
cdr3_aa: CASSQTRQGALNTEAFF
cdr3_nt: TGTGCCAGCTCCCAGACACGACAGGGGGCCCTGAACACTGAAGCTTTCTTT

v_call: TRBV29-1
j_call: TRBJ2-5
clone_size: few
d_call: -
cdr3_aa: CSVVNQGAQETQYF
cdr3_nt: TGCAGCGTTGTGAACCAAGGGGCCCAAGAGACCCAGTACTTC

v_call: TRBV7-8
j_call: TRBJ2-2
clone_size: -
d_call: -
cdr3_aa: CASSTRQGGHTGELFF
cdr3_nt: TGTGCCAGCAGCACTCGACAGGGAGGTCACACCGGGGAGCTGTTTTTT

v_call: TRBV4-3
j_call: TRBJ1-2
clone_size: -
d_call: -
cdr3_aa: CASSRNRALNYGYTF
cdr3_nt: TGCGCCAGCAGCCGCAATCGAGCCCTGAACTATGGCTACACCTTC

v_call: TRBV20-1
j_call: TRBJ2-7
clone_size: -
d_call: TRBD2
cdr3_aa: CSANERGGRPLEQYF
cdr3_nt: TGCAGTGCTAATGAGCGGGGGGGCCGTCCTCTCGAGCAGTACTTC

v_call: TRBV2
j_call: TRBJ2-2
clone_size: -
d_call: TRBD2
cdr3_aa: CASSAASGRFGELFF
cdr3_nt: TGTGCCAGCAGTGCGGCTAGCGGGAGGTTCGGGGAGCTGTTTTTT

v_call: TRBV2
j_call: TRBJ1-1
clone_size: -
d_call: -
cdr3_aa: CASSGNTLNTEAFF
cdr3_nt: TGTGCCAGCAGTGGCAACACACTGAACACTGAAGCTTTCTTT

v_call: TRBV19
j_call: TRBJ2-3
clone_size: -
d_call: -
cdr3_aa: CASSITESSTDTQYF
cdr3_nt: TGTGCCAGTAGTATAACAGAGTCTAGCACAGATACGCAGTATTTT

v_call: TRBV11-3
j_call: TRBJ2-7
clone_size: -
d_call: -
cdr3_aa: CASSLDGDSYEQYF
cdr3_nt: TGTGCCAGCAGCTTAGACGGCGACAGCTACGAGCAGTACTTC

v_call: TRBV5-6
j_call: TRBJ2-7
clone_size: -
d_call: -
cdr3_aa: CASSLYQKGYEQYF
cdr3_nt: TGTGCCAGCAGCTTGTATCAAAAGGGCTACGAGCAGTACTTC

v_call: TRBV5-1
j_call: TRBJ1-5
clone_size: -
d_call: -
cdr3_aa: CASSEDPSNQPQHF
cdr3_nt: TGCGCCAGCAGCGAGGACCCAAGCAATCAGCCCCAGCATTTT

v_call: TRBV10-3
j_call: TRBJ2-7
clone_size: -
d_call: TRBD2
cdr3_aa: CAISGVKTSGRALAYEQYF
cdr3_nt: TGTGCCATCAGTGGGGTAAAGACTAGCGGGAGGGCCTTGGCCTACGAGCAGTACTTC

v_call: TRBV7-2
j_call: TRBJ2-7
clone_size: -
d_call: -
cdr3_aa: CASSPSGVGSYEQYF
cdr3_nt: TGTGCCAGCAGCCCTTCCGGAGTGGGTTCCTACGAGCAGTACTTC

v_call: TRBV2
j_call: TRBJ1-3
clone_size: -
d_call: -
cdr3_aa: CASSPRGTGNTIYF
cdr3_nt: TGTGCCAGCAGTCCCAGGGGCACTGGAAACACCATATATTTT

v_call: TRBV15
j_call: TRBJ2-7
clone_size: -
d_call: -
cdr3_aa: CATSRDKPGTGLAYEQYF
cdr3_nt: TGTGCCACCAGCAGAGATAAGCCCGGGACGGGCCTTGCCTACGAGCAGTACTTC

v_call: TRBV19
j_call: TRBJ1-1
clone_size: -
d_call: TRBD1
cdr3_aa: CASTSGGMNTEAFF
cdr3_nt: TGTGCCAGTACCTCAGGGGGCATGAACACTGAAGCTTTCTTT

v_call: TRBV24-1
j_call: TRBJ2-1
clone_size: -
d_call: TRBD2
cdr3_aa: CATSDRSGRVYNEQFF
cdr3_nt: TGTGCCACCAGTGATCGAAGCGGGAGAGTATACAATGAGCAGTTCTTC

v_call: TRBV5-1
j_call: TRBJ2-5
clone_size: -
d_call: -
cdr3_aa: CASSLNPPSSTQETQYF
cdr3_nt: TGCGCCAGCAGCCTAAACCCGCCCTCTAGCACCCAAGAGACCCAGTACTTC

v_call: TRBV6-5
j_call: TRBJ2-5
clone_size: -
d_call: TRBD1
cdr3_aa: CASLQGAWQETQYF
cdr3_nt: TGTGCCAGCTTACAGGGGGCATGGCAAGAGACCCAGTACTTC

v_call: TRBV3-1/TRBV3-2
j_call: TRBJ2-4
clone_size: -
d_call: TRBD2
cdr3_aa: CASSQGKSRLAGVGAKNIQYF
cdr3_nt: TGTGCCAGCAGCCAAGGAAAGTCGAGACTAGCGGGAGTCGGAGCCAAAAACATTCAGTACTTC

v_call: TRBV5-1
j_call: TRBJ2-1
clone_size: once
d_call: -
cdr3_aa: CASSATSTLYNEQFF
cdr3_nt: TGCGCCAGCAGCGCCACTAGTACCCTCTACAATGAGCAGTTCTTC

v_call: TRBV6-5
j_call: TRBJ2-2
clone_size: -
d_call: TRBD1
cdr3_aa: CASSRTGGTGELFF
cdr3_nt: TGTGCCAGCAGCAGGACAGGGGGAACCGGGGAGCTGTTTTTT

v_call: TRBV24-1
j_call: TRBJ2-1
clone_size: -
d_call: -
cdr3_aa: CATTQLGSREQFF
cdr3_nt: TGTGCCACCACCCAATTGGGATCCCGGGAGCAGTTCTTC

v_call: TRBV5-6
j_call: TRBJ1-2
clone_size: -
d_call: TRBD1
cdr3_aa: CASSSLGGHYGYTF
cdr3_nt: TGTGCCAGCAGCAGCTTAGGGGGCCACTATGGCTACACCTTC

v_call: TRBV5-6
j_call: TRBJ2-3
clone_size: -
d_call: -
cdr3_aa: CASSLLNLLGAGSTDTQYF
cdr3_nt: TGTGCCAGCAGCTTGTTGAACCTTTTGGGGGCAGGAAGCACAGATACGCAGTATTTT

v_call: TRBV21-1
j_call: TRBJ2-7
clone_size: -
d_call: -
cdr3_aa: CASSRGSPTGRSYEQYF
cdr3_nt: TGTGCCAGCAGCAGGGGCTCTCCGACAGGGCGAAGCTACGAGCAGTACTTC

v_call: TRBV5-6
j_call: TRBJ1-2
clone_size: once
d_call: TRBD1
cdr3_aa: CASSPTDGRGGGYTF
cdr3_nt: TGTGCCAGCAGCCCTACCGACGGCAGGGGGGGTGGCTACACCTTC

v_call: TRBV2
j_call: TRBJ1-1
clone_size: -
d_call: -
cdr3_aa: CASSSQGRSRTEAFF
cdr3_nt: TGTGCCAGCAGTTCCCAGGGGCGGAGTCGCACTGAAGCTTTCTTT

v_call: TRBV7-8
j_call: TRBJ2-1
clone_size: -
d_call: TRBD1
cdr3_aa: CASTDQGQGFYNEQFF
cdr3_nt: TGTGCCAGCACCGATCAGGGACAGGGCTTCTACAATGAGCAGTTCTTC

v_call: TRBV12-3/TRBV12-4
j_call: TRBJ1-1
clone_size: -
d_call: -
cdr3_aa: CASHRDLNTEAFF
cdr3_nt: TGTGCCAGCCACCGGGATTTGAACACTGAAGCTTTCTTT

v_call: TRBV5-1
j_call: TRBJ2-6
clone_size: -
d_call: TRBD2
cdr3_aa: CASSSGGRSGANVLTF
cdr3_nt: TGCGCCAGCAGCTCGGGGGGGAGGTCTGGGGCCAACGTCCTGACTTTC

v_call: TRBV5-1
j_call: TRBJ2-1
clone_size: -
d_call: -
cdr3_aa: CASSSTGGNYNEQFF
cdr3_nt: TGCGCCAGCAGCTCTACGGGCGGGAACTACAATGAGCAGTTCTTC

v_call: TRBV6-5
j_call: TRBJ2-1
clone_size: -
d_call: -
cdr3_aa: CATAGASYNEQFF
cdr3_nt: TGTGCCACCGCAGGGGCGTCCTACAATGAGCAGTTCTTC

v_call: TRBV19
j_call: TRBJ2-4
clone_size: once
d_call: TRBD1
cdr3_aa: CASSGIWVWDSLAKNIQYF
cdr3_nt: TGTGCCAGTAGTGGGATCTGGGTTTGGGACAGCCTAGCCAAAAACATTCAGTACTTC

v_call: TRBV15
j_call: TRBJ2-5
clone_size: -
d_call: -
cdr3_aa: CATSRTGRFGGEMETQYF
cdr3_nt: TGTGCCACCAGCAGGACGGGGCGGTTTGGGGGCGAAATGGAGACCCAGTACTTC

v_call: TRBV5-6
j_call: TRBJ2-7
clone_size: -
d_call: TRBD1
cdr3_aa: CASSLGTGGSPYEQYF
cdr3_nt: TGTGCCAGCAGCTTAGGGACAGGGGGCTCTCCCTACGAGCAGTACTTC

v_call: TRBV6-5
j_call: TRBJ2-7
clone_size: -
d_call: -
cdr3_aa: CASSRGSGEQYF
cdr3_nt: TGTGCCAGCAGTCGGGGTTCGGGAGAGCAGTACTTC

v_call: TRBV2
j_call: TRBJ2-5
clone_size: -
d_call: TRBD1
cdr3_aa: CASSDYRGETQYF
cdr3_nt: TGTGCCAGCAGTGACTACAGGGGGGAGACCCAGTACTTC

v_call: TRBV11-3
j_call: TRBJ1-5
clone_size: -
d_call: -
cdr3_aa: CASSFGVNQPQHF
cdr3_nt: TGTGCCAGCAGCTTCGGAGTGAATCAGCCCCAGCATTTT

v_call: TRBV14
j_call: TRBJ1-1
clone_size: -
d_call: TRBD1
cdr3_aa: CASRRTGDTEAFF
cdr3_nt: TGTGCCAGCAGGCGGACAGGGGACACTGAAGCTTTCTTT

v_call: TRBV5-4
j_call: TRBJ2-3
clone_size: -
d_call: -
cdr3_aa: CASSWWTSDTQYF
cdr3_nt: TGTGCCAGCAGCTGGTGGACATCGGATACGCAGTATTTT

v_call: TRBV6-1
j_call: TRBJ1-6
clone_size: once
d_call: -
cdr3_aa: CASSEMISGGAGNSPLHF
cdr3_nt: TGTGCCAGCAGTGAAATGATATCGGGGGGGGCAGGGAATTCACCCCTCCACTTT

v_call: TRBV2
j_call: TRBJ2-7
clone_size: -
d_call: -
cdr3_aa: CASSDRGLAYEQYF
cdr3_nt: TGTGCCAGCAGTGACAGGGGCCTAGCCTACGAGCAGTACTTC

v_call: TRBV28
j_call: TRBJ1-6
clone_size: -
d_call: TRBD1
cdr3_aa: CASSLLPGQVDSPLHF
cdr3_nt: TGTGCCAGCAGCCTCCTACCGGGACAGGTGGATTCACCCCTCCACTTT

v_call: TRBV6-5
j_call: TRBJ1-5
clone_size: -
d_call: -
cdr3_aa: CASSRTDYSNQPQHF
cdr3_nt: TGTGCCAGCAGTAGGACAGATTATAGCAATCAGCCCCAGCATTTT

v_call: TRBV19
j_call: TRBJ1-1
clone_size: -
d_call: -
cdr3_aa: CASSISTSPEAFF
cdr3_nt: TGTGCCAGTAGTATTTCTACTTCCCCTGAAGCTTTCTTT

v_call: TRBV5-1
j_call: TRBJ1-6
clone_size: once
d_call: -
cdr3_aa: CASSLSGPGSPLHF
cdr3_nt: TGCGCCAGCAGCTTATCAGGGCCCGGTTCACCCCTCCACTTT

v_call: TRBV7-2
j_call: TRBJ2-7
clone_size: -
d_call: -
cdr3_aa: CASSLGSGGFYEQYF
cdr3_nt: TGTGCCAGCAGCTTAGGTAGTGGTGGGTTCTACGAGCAGTACTTC

v_call: TRBV3-1/TRBV3-2
j_call: TRBJ2-3
clone_size: once
d_call: TRBD2
cdr3_aa: CASSQAWLAVKLRPGSTQYF
cdr3_nt: TGTGCCAGCAGCCAAGCTTGGCTAGCGGTAAAGCTTCGCCCCGGCAGTACGCAGTATTTT

v_call: TRBV18
j_call: TRBJ2-7
clone_size: once
d_call: -
cdr3_aa: CASSPGTLISYEQYF
cdr3_nt: TGTGCCAGCTCACCAGGGACCCTAATATCCTACGAGCAGTACTTC

v_call: TRBV2
j_call: TRBJ1-2
clone_size: -
d_call: -
cdr3_aa: CASSLTDTGGYTF
cdr3_nt: TGTGCCAGCAGTCTAACCGATACGGGTGGCTACACCTTC

v_call: TRBV7-3
j_call: TRBJ1-1
clone_size: -
d_call: -
cdr3_aa: CASSFQGNTEAFF
cdr3_nt: TGTGCCAGCAGCTTTCAGGGGAACACTGAAGCTTTCTTT

v_call: TRBV9
j_call: TRBJ2-3
clone_size: -
d_call: TRBD2
cdr3_aa: CASSLGLVDPDTQYF
cdr3_nt: TGTGCCAGCAGCCTGGGACTAGTGGATCCAGATACGCAGTATTTT

v_call: TRBV30
j_call: TRBJ2-5
clone_size: -
d_call: -
cdr3_aa: CAWSPLFWAEVTETQYF
cdr3_nt: TGTGCCTGGAGTCCCCTGTTTTGGGCTGAGGTGACAGAGACCCAGTACTTC